The entry that follows covers one T cell receptor (beta chain) sequence. The antigen this receptor binds is unknown. No much larger clone exists at a distance of one base, and base qualities are not known. Library construction relied on PCR. For sequencing, an Illumina HiSeq 2500 was employed. To normalize quantification of the TCRbeta repertoire, the TCR libraries were built with molecular barcoding that relied on unique molecular identifiers. Using fastp at Q25 and MiXCR, TCRdb reprocessed the public reads and kept productive beta chains. Here each entry gathers all rows of one CDR3 protein and keeps the most common genes and DNA. The sample yields 600,000 or so distinct CDR3 sequences; under 30% were counted once. The biggest ten clones account for roughly an eighth of the sample. These data originate in a study of T-cell reconstitution after alpha-beta-depleted transplantation in children (dated by TCRdb to about 2016). Regarding the complete study: Using TCR repertoire profiling, the study followed T-cell immune reconstitution in a quantitative way in children after TCRalphabeta/CD19-depleted allogeneic hematopoietic cell transplantation.

Findings and caveats that apply to the study as a whole: The high TCRbeta diversity at day 60 in some patients was ascribed to recipient T cells and intrathymic progenitors that had survived conditioning. The frequencies of hyperexpanded clones fell over the following months, and after one year, T-cell counts and TCRbeta diversity were mostly attributed to newly produced T cells. Apparently early alphabetaT-cell count recovery about two months after transplant reportedly relied on only several hundred rapidly expanded clones derived from non-depleted graft cells.

For CDR1 and CDR2, the germline V gene lists SGHRS and YFSETQ. Trimming removed 0 bases from V and 2 bases from J, leaving 11 bases between the germline ends. The CDR3, from cysteine to phenylalanine, totals 15 residues. Only the CDR3 region is kept as DNA, spanning 45 bases read in frame from base 1. Per the publication, the treatment or condition label means: allogeneic hematopoietic cell transplantation with graft depleted of TCRalphabeta T cells and CD19 B cells. TCRalphabeta/CD19-depleted allogeneic hematopoietic cell grafts were given to the transplant recipients, all of whom were children. Sequencing used PBMCs, mostly from graft donor cells, obtained 360 days after TCRalphabeta/CD19-depleted stem cell transplant. The clonotype was recovered from a boy under two years old who had a stem cell transplant for acute myeloid leukemia, so the T cells may come from the graft donor. Here the chain combines TRBV5-1 and TRBJ2-5, with TRBD2 perhaps the D gene, on 5 matching bases. This receptor carries the CDR3 CASSLGASFQETQYF. The DNA sequence follows: TGCGCCAGCAGCTTGGGAGCTAGCTTTCAAGAGACCCAGTACTTC.